These 26 T cell receptor beta chains originate from one sample sequenced in a study of shared clonotypes between healthy human individuals. Clones were read by immunoSEQ multiplex PCR, and TCRdb kept only the in-frame ones, dropping some. The table has millions of clones, around nine tenths seen once. Sequencing was performed on naive CD4+ T cells sorted from blood. The subset is: CD45RA+ positively selected. Every receptor here comes from a man aged 18 to 29 in good health.

The chain has TRBV25-1 and TRBJ2-7; 7 nucleotides agree with TRBD1. Germline V gene data show CDR1 as MGHDK and CDR2 as SYGVNS. J gave up 3 bases and V 8 bases, and 10 bases lay outside the gene matches. The CDR3 is 14 amino acids. CDR3 sequence reads: CASVRTGGIYEQYF. CDR3 bases: TGTGCCAGCGTCAGGACAGGTGGAATCTACGAGCAGTACTTC.

The gene calls are TRBV7-2 and TRBJ2-7; possible D gene TRBD2, 6 bases. Germline CDR1 SGHTA, CDR2 FQGNSA. The V end was cut by 1 base, the J end by 4 bases, with 11 bases between. CDR3 size: 14 residues. CDR3 loop: CASSLGLEGYEQYF. CDR3 DNA sequence: TGTGCCAGCAGCTTAGGTTTGGAGGGGTACGAGCAGTACTTC.

V gene TRBV30 combines with J gene TRBJ2-5; the match to TRBD2 covers 7 bases. CDR1 is GTSNPN, CDR2 SVGIG, per germline (reference sequence). V was clipped by 4 bases and J by 4 bases; unmatched bases: 3. The CDR3 totals 12 residues. The CDR3 reads CAWMGGRETQYF. As DNA, the CDR3 is TGTGCCTGGATGGGGGGGAGAGAGACCCAGTACTTC.

The V and J genes are TRBV19 and TRBJ1-2; perhaps TRBD1 as D (5 bases). This CDR3 region has 14 residues. V gave up 8 bases and J gave up 7 bases, with 20 bases separating them. Germline V gene sequence: CDR1 LNHDA, CDR2 SQIVND (reference sequence). The CDR3 here is CASYHPPGGGGYTF. The CDR3 bases are TGTGCCAGTTACCACCCTCCCGGGGGAGGTGGCTACACCTTC.

The chain joins TRBV4-1 to TRBJ2-7; 8 bases agree with TRBD2. The CDR3 is 16 residues long. V lost 0 bases, J lost 3 bases, and 7 bases stayed unmatched. From germline, CDR1 is MGHRA and CDR2 YSYEKL. CDR3 amino acids: CASSQDPTGGIYEQYF. As DNA, the CDR3 is TGCGCCAGCAGCCAAGATCCGACGGGAGGGATCTACGAGCAGTACTTC.

Points on this clone: Other DNA sequences from this sample encode an identical CDR3 as well. The chain links TRBV25-1 to TRBJ2-7, with no clear D. Trimming shortened V by 4 bases and J by 3 bases, and 4 bases separated the two germline ends. The CDR3 spans 11 residues. From germline, CDR1 is MGHDK and CDR2 SYGVNS. The CDR3 nucleotides read TGTGCCAGCAGTGGGTTCTACGAGCAGTACTTC. Its protein is CASSGFYEQYF.

About this clone itself: The sample has other DNA sequences that encode this CDR3 too. V usage is TRBV6-5 and J usage is TRBJ2-7, with TRBD1 matching 7 bases. CDR3 length: 15 amino acids. Germline-derived CDR1 and CDR2 are MNHEY and SVGAGI. The V and J ends lost 0 bases and 4 bases, in that order; junction bases with no gene match: 6. The CDR3 DNA sequence: TGTGCCAGCAGTTACTCGGGCCAGGGGGTTTACGAGCAGTACTTC. Translating gives CASSYSGQGVYEQYF.

The chain joins TRBV7-2 to TRBJ1-3; D call uncertain. V lost 5 bases and J 8 bases, leaving 13 bases between the germline ends. This CDR3 region has 13 residues. Per the germline V gene, CDR1 is SGHTA and CDR2 is FQGNSA. This CDR3 is CASSQDLVDTIYF. The CDR3 DNA follows: TGTGCCAGCAGCCAGGACCTTGTGGACACCATATATTTT.

V is TRBV7-8 and J is TRBJ2-1; 10 bases fit TRBD2. The germline V gene has CDR1 SGHVS and CDR2 FQNEAQ. The V gene end was trimmed by 8 bases and the J gene end by 6 bases; junction bases not matched to a gene: 10. The CDR3 runs 15 residues. In DNA form, the CDR3 reads TGTGCCAGCGATGCACTAGCGGGAATTGGCAATGAGCAGTTCTTC. This codes for CASDALAGIGNEQFF.

In this sample, this clone turned up a few times. CDR3 DNA: TGTGCCTGCCGAGGGGGGGAAAATTCACCCCTCCACTTT. Translation: CACRGGENSPLHF. The rearrangement uses TRBV30 and TRBJ1-6; a weak D match, TRBD1 (6 bases). The CDR3 loop spans 13 amino acids. Germline V gene sequence: CDR1 GTSNPN, CDR2 SVGIG (reference sequence). Trimming cost V 6 bases and J 7 bases, with 13 bases left between them.

Of note for this clone: Other DNA sequences in this sample translate to the same CDR3. The J gene is TRBJ2-3, the V gene TRBV19, with no clear D. The V gene lost 6 bases and the J gene lost 0 bases, with 7 bases spanning the gap. The germline CDR1 and CDR2 sequences are LNHDA and SQIVND (reference sequence). The CDR3 spans 13 residues. The CDR3 protein is CASRPGSTDTQYF. The CDR3 region has the DNA TGTGCCAGTAGGCCAGGTAGCACAGATACGCAGTATTTT.

This chain uses TRBV6-1 with TRBJ2-7; 8 bases align to TRBD1. The germline V gene has CDR1 MNHNS and CDR2 SASEGT. V lost 6 bases to trimming and J lost 6 bases; unmatched junction nucleotides: 4. CDR3 length: 12 residues. The CDR3 here is CASRKQGGEQYF. CDR3 nucleotides: TGTGCCAGCAGGAAACAGGGGGGCGAGCAGTACTTC.

The chain uses TRBV5-5 and TRBJ2-6; maybe TRBD1 (6 bases). The CDR3 runs to 18 residues. Germline CDR1 reads SGHKS; CDR2 reads YYEKEE (reference sequence). The V and J ends lost 3 bases and 1 base respectively, with 17 bases between them. The CDR3 region is CASSSGQSKTSGANVLTF. CDR3 nucleotides: TGTGCCAGCAGCTCCGGACAGTCGAAAACTTCTGGGGCCAACGTCCTGACTTTC.

This clone was observed once. The chain links TRBV2 to TRBJ2-5; the match to TRBD2 covers 7 bases. The CDR3 is 17 residues long. The V gene's germline CDR1 is SNHLY and CDR2 FYNNEI. V shed 3 bases and J 1 base; nucleotides not matched to a gene: 11. CDR3 residues: CASSDEKKAGIQETQYF. CDR3 coding DNA: TGTGCCAGCAGTGATGAAAAGAAAGCGGGAATCCAAGAGACCCAGTACTTC.

V is TRBV11-2 and J is TRBJ1-1; no definite D call. Trimming stripped 1 base from V and 1 base from J, with 4 bases between. Germline-derived CDR1 and CDR2 are SGHAT and FQNNGV. The CDR3 loop spans 13 amino acids. The CDR3 DNA follows: TGTGCCAGCAGCTTAGTTTCGAACACTGAAGCTTTCTTT. It is translated as CASSLVSNTEAFF.

The rearrangement joins TRBV7-2 to TRBJ2-2; TRBD2 aligns across 8 bases. Losses at the gene ends were 0 bases for V and 6 bases for J; bases not matched to a gene: 9. CDR3 length: 17 residues. CDR1 and CDR2 from the germline V gene are SGHTA and FQGNSA. This CDR3 reads CASSLARLTSGAGELFF. In nucleotides, the CDR3 is TGTGCCAGCAGCTTAGCCCGGCTTACTAGCGGCGCCGGGGAGCTGTTTTTT.

V is TRBV2 and J is TRBJ2-7; TRBD1 matches 9 bases. The CDR3 runs 15 residues. Germline-derived CDR1 and CDR2 are SNHLY and FYNNEI. V dropped 6 bases and J dropped 3; count of bases not matched to a gene: 9. This CDR3 reads CASSLTGGVYYEQYF. Here the CDR3 DNA reads TGTGCCAGCAGCCTTACAGGGGGCGTCTACTACGAGCAGTACTTC.

CDR3 loop: CASSSGQFSGNTIYF. The CDR3 DNA is TGTGCCAGCAGCTCGGGACAATTTTCTGGAAACACCATATATTTT. The chain uses TRBV5-6 and TRBJ1-3, with D possibly being TRBD1 (6 bases). The CDR3 covers 15 residues. Deletions cut 3 bases from V and 1 base from J, with 11 bases between. Germline CDR1 reads SGHDT; CDR2 reads YYEEEE.

V gene TRBV2 combines with J gene TRBJ1-4, with D unclear. V lost 4 bases, J lost 6 bases, and 9 bases lay in between. The CDR3 length is 13 residues. CDR1 and CDR2 (germline): SNHLY, FYNNEI. The CDR3 here is CASSGGNYEKLFF. The CDR3 region has the DNA TGTGCCAGCAGTGGAGGAAACTATGAAAAACTGTTTTTT.

Here the CDR3 reads CASRSSSYEQYF. The DNA of the CDR3 is TGTGCCAGCAGATCGAGCTCCTACGAGCAGTACTTC. The chain recombines TRBV28 with TRBJ2-7; no reliable D call. Germline V gene lookup returns CDR1 MDHEN and CDR2 SYDVKM. Trimming stripped 6 bases from V and 0 bases from J, with 6 bases between. The CDR3 loop spans 12 amino acids. Looking up the rest from reference TRBV28 and TRBJ2-7 gives the full variable domain: DVKVTQSSRYLVKRTGEKVFLECVQDMDHENMFWYRQDPGLGLRLIYFSYDVKMKEKGDIPEGYSVSREKKERFSLILESASTNQTSMYLCASRSSSYEQYFGPGTRLTVT.

The chain uses TRBV9 and TRBJ1-2; a weak D match, TRBD1 (5 bases). This CDR3 comprises 18 residues. Looked up from germline, CDR1 is SGDLS and CDR2 is YYNGEE. Trimming shortened V by 4 bases and J by 4 bases, and 26 bases separated the two germline ends. The CDR3 DNA follows: TGTGCCAGCAGCCCCGGTAGCCAAAGAGCACAGGACCCCTATGGCTACACCTTC. It codes for CASSPGSQRAQDPYGYTF.

The chain has TRBV11-3 and TRBJ2-1, with D maybe TRBD1 (6 bases). Germline CDR1 is SGHNT and CDR2 is YENEEA. V was trimmed by 2 bases and J by 6 bases, leaving 8 bases between them. CDR3 length: 13 amino acids. CDR3 nucleotides: TGTGCCAGCAGCTTACAGGGGCTCAATGAGCAGTTCTTC. It yields the protein CASSLQGLNEQFF.

The chain employs TRBV11-3 and TRBJ2-2; D gene unclear. This CDR3 comprises 12 residues. Germline V CDR1 and CDR2: SGHNT, YENEEA. V dropped 5 bases and J dropped 7 bases, with 8 bases sitting between them. The chain's CDR3 is CASSLVIGELFF. The CDR3 nucleotides are TGTGCCAGCAGCCTAGTCATCGGGGAGCTGTTTTTT.

The chain uses TRBV30 and TRBJ1-1; no reliable D call. This CDR3 contains 10 residues. Per germline, CDR1 GTSNPN and CDR2 SVGIG (reference sequence). V was shortened by 2 bases and J by 8 bases, with 6 bases between the two germline ends. CDR3 nucleotide sequence: TGTGCCTGGAGTACTTTAGAAGCTTTCTTT. Amino acids: CAWSTLEAFF.

This clone was seen a handful of times. The rearrangement uses TRBV25-1 and TRBJ1-1, with D possibly matching TRBD1 (5 bases). Germline V gene lookup returns CDR1 MGHDK and CDR2 SYGVNS. The CDR3 consists of 13 residues. The V end lost 6 bases, the J end lost 2 bases, and 10 bases lay between the germline ends. CDR3 coding DNA: TGTGCCAGCAGGGACATGTCCAACACTGAAGCTTTCTTT. Its translation is CASRDMSNTEAFF.

The chain joins TRBV9 to TRBJ1-1; no reliable D call. This CDR3 region has 17 residues. CDR1 SGDLS and CDR2 YYNGEE come from the germline V gene. The germline V and J ends were trimmed by 0 bases and 1 base, with 16 bases remaining between them. CDR3 sequence: CASSVARREMGNTEAFF. The CDR3 DNA sequence: TGTGCCAGCAGCGTAGCCCGTAGGGAGATGGGGAACACTGAAGCTTTCTTT.